This T cell receptor beta chain was recorded in a study of blood T cell repertoires in COVID-19. Some clones are missing from TCRdb's copy, which holds only in-frame ones; the method was immunoSEQ multiplex PCR. The table shows fewer than 110,000 clones, with nearly 90% occurring only once. This CDR3 has 16 amino acids. After removal of 0 bases from V and 6 bases from J, the junction contained 6 bases not matched to a gene. Germline assignment: CDR1 LGHNA and CDR2 YSLEER. The sequence was collected from a man aged 45-65 years in a cohort sampled during active COVID-19. The specimen was peripheral blood. V is TRBV4-3 and J is TRBJ2-1; TRBD2 aligns across 9 bases. This CDR3 is CASSQEWRGGRNEQFF. In DNA form, the CDR3 reads TGCGCCAGCAGCCAAGAGTGGCGGGGGGGCCGCAATGAGCAGTTCTTC.